The T cell receptor beta chain described here comes from a study of control samples from healthy donors and cancer patients. TCRdb's copy holds only in-frame clones and misses some; the assay was immunoSEQ multiplex PCR. The sample includes 120,000 to 150,000 clones, roughly 92% of them seen just once. The sample consisted of blood. The origin of this receptor is a middle-aged man in good health.

CDR3 protein: CAIKEPGHLGETQYF. CDR3 nucleotide sequence: TGTGCCATCAAGGAACCGGGACATTTAGGAGAGACCCAGTACTTC. The rearrangement uses TRBV10-3 and TRBJ2-5; a weak D match, TRBD1 (6 bases). The ends were cut back, 7 bases at V and 4 bases at J, with 19 bases in the middle. Germline loops: CDR1 ENHRY, CDR2 SYGVKD. The CDR3 totals 15 residues.